This T cell receptor beta chain comes out of a study of control samples from healthy donors and cancer patients. Sequencing used immunoSEQ multiplex PCR; TCRdb keeps in-frame clones, though not all of them. The sample lists fewer than 200,000 clones; 95% to 96% were seen once. The clonotype comes from a woman aged 25 to 39 in good health. Sequencing used blood.

The CDR3 bases are TGTGCCAGCAGTGAGGGTCGGGGGACCCGTGGGAACGAGCAGTACTTC. Its translation is CASSEGRGTRGNEQYF. This chain links TRBV6-1 with TRBJ2-7, with D possibly being TRBD2 (6 bases). Trimming shortened V by 3 bases and J by 5 bases, and 20 bases separated the two germline ends. CDR1 and CDR2 (germline): MNHNS, SASEGT. This CDR3 region has 16 residues.